One sample yielded the 2 T cell receptor beta chains listed below, sequenced in a study of blood T cells in healthy people across ages. For the second PCR, which ran for about 6 to 11 cycles, a sample-barcoded 5' primer and a J-beta primer mix were used. TCRdb reprocessed the 5' RACE reads via MiXCR and lists one record per CDR3 protein. In the table there are approximately 780,000 distinct CDR3 sequences, more than 25% of which are singletons. These sequences were also reported in another study, on T cells of mothers and their children.

The specimen sequenced was blood. These receptor sequences come from a boy younger than 18 in good health.

V usage is TRBV11-1 and J usage is TRBJ2-7; D is unresolved. V was pared by 0 bases and J by 3 bases, with 9 bases between. Per the germline V gene, CDR1 is SGHAT and CDR2 is FQDESV (reference sequence). CDR3 length: 14 residues. CDR3 amino acids: CASSLAYESYEQYF. CDR3 in DNA: TGTGCCAGCAGCTTAGCGTACGAGAGCTACGAGCAGTACTTC.

This CDR3 reads CASSLRQGGNSPLHF. The DNA of the CDR3 is TGCGCCAGCAGCTTGCGGCAGGGGGGCAATTCACCCCTCCACTTT. J is TRBJ1-6 and V is TRBV5-1, with 7 bases fitting TRBD1. This CDR3 contains 15 residues. CDR1 is SGHRS and CDR2 is YFSETQ in the germline V gene. J lost 7 bases, V lost 1 base, and 5 bases had no gene match.